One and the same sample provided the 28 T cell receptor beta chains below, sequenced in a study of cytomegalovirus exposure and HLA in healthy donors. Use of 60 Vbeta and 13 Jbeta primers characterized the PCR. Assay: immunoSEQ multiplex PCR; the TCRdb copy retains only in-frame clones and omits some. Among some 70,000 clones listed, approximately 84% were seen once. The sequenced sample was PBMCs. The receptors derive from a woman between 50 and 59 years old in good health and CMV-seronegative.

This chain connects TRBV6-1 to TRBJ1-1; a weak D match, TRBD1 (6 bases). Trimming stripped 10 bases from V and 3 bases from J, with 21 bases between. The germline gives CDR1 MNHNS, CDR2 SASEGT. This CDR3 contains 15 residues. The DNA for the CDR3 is TGTGCCACCCCCCGGGACACCCACCGGGACACTGAAGCTTTCTTT. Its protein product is CATPRDTHRDTEAFF.

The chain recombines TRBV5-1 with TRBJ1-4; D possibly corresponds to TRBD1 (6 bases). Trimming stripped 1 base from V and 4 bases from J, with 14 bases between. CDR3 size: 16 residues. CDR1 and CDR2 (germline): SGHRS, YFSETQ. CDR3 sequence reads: CASSLSGTTYNEKLFF. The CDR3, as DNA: TGCGCCAGCAGCTTGTCCGGGACAACTTATAATGAAAAACTGTTTTTT.

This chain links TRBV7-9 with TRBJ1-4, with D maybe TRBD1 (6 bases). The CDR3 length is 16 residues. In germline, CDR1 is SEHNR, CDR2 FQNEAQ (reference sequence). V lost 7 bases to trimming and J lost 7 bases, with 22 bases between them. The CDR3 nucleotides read TGTGCCAGCACCTACTTCACCGGGACAATACTTGAAAAACTGTTTTTT. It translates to CASTYFTGTILEKLFF.

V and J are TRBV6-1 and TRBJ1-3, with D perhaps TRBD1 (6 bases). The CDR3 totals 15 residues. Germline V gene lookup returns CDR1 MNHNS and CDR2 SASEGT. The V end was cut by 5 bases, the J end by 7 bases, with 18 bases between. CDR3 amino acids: CASSPVGGARNTIYF. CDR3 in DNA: TGTGCCAGCAGTCCCGTCGGGGGGGCTCGGAACACCATATATTTT.

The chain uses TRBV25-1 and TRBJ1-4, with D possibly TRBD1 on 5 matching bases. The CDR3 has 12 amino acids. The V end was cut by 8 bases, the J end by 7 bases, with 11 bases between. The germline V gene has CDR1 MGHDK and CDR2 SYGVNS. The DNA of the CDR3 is TGTGCCAGCGGGAGGAGGGGTGAAAAACTGTTTTTT. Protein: CASGRRGEKLFF.

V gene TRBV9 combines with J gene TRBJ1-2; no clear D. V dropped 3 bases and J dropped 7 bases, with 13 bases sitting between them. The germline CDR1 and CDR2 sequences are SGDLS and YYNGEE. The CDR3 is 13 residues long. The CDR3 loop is CASSADNRSGYTF. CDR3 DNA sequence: TGTGCCAGCAGCGCCGACAACCGCTCTGGCTACACCTTC.

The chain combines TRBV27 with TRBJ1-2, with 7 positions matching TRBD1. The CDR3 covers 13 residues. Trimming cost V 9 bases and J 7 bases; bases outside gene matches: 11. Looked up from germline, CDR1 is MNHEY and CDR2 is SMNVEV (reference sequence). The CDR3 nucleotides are TGTGCCAGTCGAGACAGGGCATCTGGTGGCTACACCTTC. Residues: CASRDRASGGYTF.

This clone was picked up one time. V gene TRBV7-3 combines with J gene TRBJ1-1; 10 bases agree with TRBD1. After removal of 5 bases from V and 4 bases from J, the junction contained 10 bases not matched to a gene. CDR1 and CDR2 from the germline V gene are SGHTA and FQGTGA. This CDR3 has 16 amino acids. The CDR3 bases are TGTGCCAGCAGCCCGGGGACAGGGGTTCGTGGCACTGAAGCTTTCTTT. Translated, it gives CASSPGTGVRGTEAFF.

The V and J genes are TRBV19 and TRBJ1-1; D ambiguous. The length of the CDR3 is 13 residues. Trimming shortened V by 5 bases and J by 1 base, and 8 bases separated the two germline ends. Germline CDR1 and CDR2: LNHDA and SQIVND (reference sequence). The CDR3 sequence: CASSPLGNTEAFF. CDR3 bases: TGTGCCAGTAGTCCCCTCGGGAACACTGAAGCTTTCTTT. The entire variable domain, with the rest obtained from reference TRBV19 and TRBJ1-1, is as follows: DGGITQSPKYLFRKEGQNVTLSCEQNLNHDAMYWYRQDPGQGLRLIYYSQIVNDFQKGDIAEGYSVSREKKESFPLTVTSAQKNPTAFYLCASSPLGNTEAFFGQGTRLTVV.

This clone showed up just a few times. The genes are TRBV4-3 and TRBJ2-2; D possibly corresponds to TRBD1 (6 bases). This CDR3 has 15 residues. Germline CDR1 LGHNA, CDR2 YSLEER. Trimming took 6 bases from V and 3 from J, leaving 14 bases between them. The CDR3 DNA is TGCGCCAGCAGGACAGGCGACGCGGACACCGGGGAGCTGTTTTTT. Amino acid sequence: CASRTGDADTGELFF.

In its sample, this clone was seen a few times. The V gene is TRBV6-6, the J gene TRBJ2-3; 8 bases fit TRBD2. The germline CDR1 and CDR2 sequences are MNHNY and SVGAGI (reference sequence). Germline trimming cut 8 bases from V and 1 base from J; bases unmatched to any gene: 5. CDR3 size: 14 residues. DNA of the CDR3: TGTGCCAGCGGAGAAGCGGGAGGCACAGATACGCAGTATTTT. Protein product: CASGEAGGTDTQYF.

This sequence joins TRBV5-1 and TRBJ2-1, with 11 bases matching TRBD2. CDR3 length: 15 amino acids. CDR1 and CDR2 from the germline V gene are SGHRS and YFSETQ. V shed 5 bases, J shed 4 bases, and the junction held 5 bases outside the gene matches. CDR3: CASRPGLAEYNEQFF. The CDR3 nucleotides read TGCGCCAGCAGACCGGGACTAGCGGAATACAATGAGCAGTTCTTC.

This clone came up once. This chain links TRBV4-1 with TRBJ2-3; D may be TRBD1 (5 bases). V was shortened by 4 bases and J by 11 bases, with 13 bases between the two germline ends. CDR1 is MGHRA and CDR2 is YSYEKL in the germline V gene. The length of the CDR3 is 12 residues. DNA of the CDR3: TGCGCCAGCAGCCCGACAGTTTACGAGCAGTATTTT. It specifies CASSPTVYEQYF.

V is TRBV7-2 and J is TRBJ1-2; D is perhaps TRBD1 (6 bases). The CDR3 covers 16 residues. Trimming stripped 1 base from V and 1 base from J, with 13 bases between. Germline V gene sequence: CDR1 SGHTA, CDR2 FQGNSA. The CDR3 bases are TGTGCCAGCAGCTTAGGCGCCCACAGGGATAACTATGGCTACACCTTC. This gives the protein CASSLGAHRDNYGYTF. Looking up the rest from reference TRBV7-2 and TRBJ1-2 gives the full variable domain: GAGVSQSPSNKVTEKGKDVELRCDPISGHTALYWYRQSLGQGLEFLIYFQGNSAPDKSGLPSDRFSAERTGGSVSTLTIQRTQQEDSAVYLCASSLGAHRDNYGYTFGSGTRLTVV.

CDR3 in DNA: TGTGCCAGCAGTGAAGCGCCGGGTGAGGATTCCTACGAGCAGTACGTC. This encodes CASSEAPGEDSYEQYV. The genes are TRBV2 and TRBJ2-7, with D uncertain. The CDR3 loop spans 16 amino acids. Germline V gene sequence: CDR1 SNHLY, CDR2 FYNNEI. Trimming stripped 0 bases from V and 1 base from J, with 13 bases between.

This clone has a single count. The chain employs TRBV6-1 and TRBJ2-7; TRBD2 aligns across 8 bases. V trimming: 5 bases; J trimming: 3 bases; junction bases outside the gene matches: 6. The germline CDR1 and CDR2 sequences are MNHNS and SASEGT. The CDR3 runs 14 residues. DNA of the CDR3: TGTGCCAGCAGTTCCTCCGGGGGGGGCTACGAGCAGTACTTC. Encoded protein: CASSSSGGGYEQYF.

CDR3 DNA: TGTGCCATCAGTGAGTCGGAGTCACTTCGCAATGAGCAGTTCTTC. Translation: CAISESESLRNEQFF. V gene TRBV10-3 combines with J gene TRBJ2-1; D call uncertain. Germline lookup yields CDR1 ENHRY and CDR2 SYGVKD. The V and J ends lost 0 bases and 6 bases respectively, with 12 bases between them. This CDR3 is built from 15 residues.

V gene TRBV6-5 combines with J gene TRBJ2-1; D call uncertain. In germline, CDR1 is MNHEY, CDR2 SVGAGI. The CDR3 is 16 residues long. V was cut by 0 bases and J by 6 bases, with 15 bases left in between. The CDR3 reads CASSYSPEFARNEQFF. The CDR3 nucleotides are TGTGCCAGCAGTTACTCCCCGGAGTTTGCACGCAATGAGCAGTTCTTC.

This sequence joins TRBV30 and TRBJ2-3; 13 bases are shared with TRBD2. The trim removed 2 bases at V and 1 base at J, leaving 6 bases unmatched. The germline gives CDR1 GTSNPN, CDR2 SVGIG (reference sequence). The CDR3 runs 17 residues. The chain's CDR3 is CAWSPTGTSGGTDTQYF. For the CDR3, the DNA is TGTGCCTGGAGTCCAACCGGGACTAGCGGGGGCACAGATACGCAGTATTTT. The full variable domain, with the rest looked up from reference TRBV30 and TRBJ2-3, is SQTIHQWPATLVQPVGSPLSLECTVEGTSNPNLYWYRQAAGRGLQLLFYSVGIGQISSEVPQNLSASRPQDRQFILSSKKLLLSDSGFYLCAWSPTGTSGGTDTQYFGPGTRLTVL.

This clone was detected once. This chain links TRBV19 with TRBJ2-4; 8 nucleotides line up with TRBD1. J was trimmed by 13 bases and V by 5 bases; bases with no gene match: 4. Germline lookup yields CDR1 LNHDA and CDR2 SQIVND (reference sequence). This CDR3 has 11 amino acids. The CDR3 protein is CASSGQGRQYF. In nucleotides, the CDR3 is TGTGCCAGTAGTGGACAGGGTAGGCAGTACTTC. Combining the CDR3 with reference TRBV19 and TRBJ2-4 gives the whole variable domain DGGITQSPKYLFRKEGQNVTLSCEQNLNHDAMYWYRQDPGQGLRLIYYSQIVNDFQKGDIAEGYSVSREKKESFPLTVTSAQKNPTAFYLCASSGQGRQYFGAGTRLSVL.

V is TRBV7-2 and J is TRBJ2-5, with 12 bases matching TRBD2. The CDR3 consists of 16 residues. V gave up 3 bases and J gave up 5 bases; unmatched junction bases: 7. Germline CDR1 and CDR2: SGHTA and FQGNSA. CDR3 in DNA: TGTGCCAGCAGCTTCGCTAGCGGGGGGGCCGGGGAGACCCAGTACTTC. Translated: CASSFASGGAGETQYF. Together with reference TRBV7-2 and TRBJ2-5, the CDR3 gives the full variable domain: GAGVSQSPSNKVTEKGKDVELRCDPISGHTALYWYRQSLGQGLEFLIYFQGNSAPDKSGLPSDRFSAERTGGSVSTLTIQRTQQEDSAVYLCASSFASGGAGETQYFGPGTRLLVL.

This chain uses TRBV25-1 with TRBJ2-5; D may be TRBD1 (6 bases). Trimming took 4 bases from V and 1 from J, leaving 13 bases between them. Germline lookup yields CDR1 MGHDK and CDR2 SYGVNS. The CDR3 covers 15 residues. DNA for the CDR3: TGTGCCAGCAGTGCCGGGACACGGCTCCAAGAGACCCAGTACTTC. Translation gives CASSAGTRLQETQYF.

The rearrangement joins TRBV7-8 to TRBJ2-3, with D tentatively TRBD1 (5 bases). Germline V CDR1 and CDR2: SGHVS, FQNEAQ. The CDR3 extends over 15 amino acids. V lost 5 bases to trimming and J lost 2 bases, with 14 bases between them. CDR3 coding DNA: TGTGCCAGCAGCATGGAGTGGGGCGTCACAGATACGCAGTATTTT. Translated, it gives CASSMEWGVTDTQYF. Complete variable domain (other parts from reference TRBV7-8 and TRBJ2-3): GAGVSQSPRYKVAKRGQDVALRCDPISGHVSLFWYQQALGQGPEFLTYFQNEAQLDKSGLPSDRFFAERPEGSVSTLKIQRTQQEDSAVYLCASSMEWGVTDTQYFGPGTRLTVL.

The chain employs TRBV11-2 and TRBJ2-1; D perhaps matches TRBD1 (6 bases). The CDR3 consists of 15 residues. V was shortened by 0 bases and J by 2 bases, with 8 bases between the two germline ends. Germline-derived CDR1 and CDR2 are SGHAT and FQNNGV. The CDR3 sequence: CASSLEGDTYNEQFF. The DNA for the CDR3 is TGTGCCAGCAGCTTAGAAGGGGACACCTACAATGAGCAGTTCTTC. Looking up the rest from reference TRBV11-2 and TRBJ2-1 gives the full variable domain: EAGVAQSPRYKIIEKRQSVAFWCNPISGHATLYWYQQILGQGPKLLIQFQNNGVVDDSQLPKDRFSAERLKGVDSTLKIQPAKLEDSAVYLCASSLEGDTYNEQFFGPGTRLTVL.

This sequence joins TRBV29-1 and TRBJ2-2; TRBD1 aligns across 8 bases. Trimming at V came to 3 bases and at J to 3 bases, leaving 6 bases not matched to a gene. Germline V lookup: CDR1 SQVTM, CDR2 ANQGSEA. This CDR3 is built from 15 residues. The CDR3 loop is CSVDVGQDDTGELFF. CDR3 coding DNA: TGCAGCGTTGATGTGGGACAGGACGACACCGGGGAGCTGTTTTTT.

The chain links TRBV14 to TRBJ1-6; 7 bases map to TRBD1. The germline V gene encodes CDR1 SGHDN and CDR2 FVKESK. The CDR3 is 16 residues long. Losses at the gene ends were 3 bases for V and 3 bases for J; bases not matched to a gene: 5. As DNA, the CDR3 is TGTGCCAGCAGCCAGGACAGGACCCTCTATAATTCACCCCTCCACTTT. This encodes CASSQDRTLYNSPLHF.

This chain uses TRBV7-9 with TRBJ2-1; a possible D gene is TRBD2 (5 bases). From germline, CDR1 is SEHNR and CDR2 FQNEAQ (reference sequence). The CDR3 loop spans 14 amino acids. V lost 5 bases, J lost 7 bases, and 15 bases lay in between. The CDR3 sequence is CASSPSEGTNEQFF. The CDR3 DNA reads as TGTGCCAGCAGCCCCTCCGAGGGTACGAATGAGCAGTTCTTC.

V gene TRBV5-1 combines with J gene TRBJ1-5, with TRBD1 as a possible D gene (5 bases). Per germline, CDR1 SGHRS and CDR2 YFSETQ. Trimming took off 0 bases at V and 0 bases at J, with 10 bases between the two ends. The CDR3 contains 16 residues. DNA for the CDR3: TGCGCCAGCAGCTTGGCCCCGGGGGATAGCAATCAGCCCCAGCATTTT. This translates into CASSLAPGDSNQPQHF. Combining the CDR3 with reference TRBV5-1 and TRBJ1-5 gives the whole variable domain KAGVTQTPRYLIKTRGQQVTLSCSPISGHRSVSWYQQTPGQGLQFLFEYFSETQRNKGNFPGRFSGRQFSNSRSEMNVSTLELGDSALYLCASSLAPGDSNQPQHFGDGTRLSIL.